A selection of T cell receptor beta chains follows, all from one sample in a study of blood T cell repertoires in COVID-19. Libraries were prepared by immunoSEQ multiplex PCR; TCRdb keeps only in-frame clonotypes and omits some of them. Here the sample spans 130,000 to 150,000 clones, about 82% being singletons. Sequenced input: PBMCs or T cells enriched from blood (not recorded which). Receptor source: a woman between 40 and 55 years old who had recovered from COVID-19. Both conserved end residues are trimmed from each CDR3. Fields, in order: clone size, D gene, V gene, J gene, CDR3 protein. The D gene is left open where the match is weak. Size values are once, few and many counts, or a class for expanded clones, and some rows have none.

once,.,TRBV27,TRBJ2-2,ATGVDTGELF
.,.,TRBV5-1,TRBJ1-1,ASRPGAIVNTEAF
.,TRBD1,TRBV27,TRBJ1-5,ASSPLLGTASNQPQH
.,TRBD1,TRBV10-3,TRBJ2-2,ATQRDSPNTGELF
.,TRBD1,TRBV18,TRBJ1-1,ASSPGQGGAF
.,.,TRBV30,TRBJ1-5,AWSVESTLNQPQH
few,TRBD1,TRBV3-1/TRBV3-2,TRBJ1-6,ASSQAGTGHSPLH
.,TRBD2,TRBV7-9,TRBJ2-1,ASSPRTSGSYNEQF
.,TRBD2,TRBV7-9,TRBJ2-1,ASSLGAGTSGRIEQF
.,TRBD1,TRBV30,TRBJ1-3,AWSVRGPYGNTIY
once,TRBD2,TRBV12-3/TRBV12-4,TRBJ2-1,ASSFSGSDEQF
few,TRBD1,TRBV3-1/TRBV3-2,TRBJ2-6,ASSQAGTGGAGANVLT
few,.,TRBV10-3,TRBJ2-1,ATKYSAVYNEQF
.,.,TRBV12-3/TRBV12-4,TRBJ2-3,ASSPGFPDTQY
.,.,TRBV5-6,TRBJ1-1,ASSYRRGRGTEAF
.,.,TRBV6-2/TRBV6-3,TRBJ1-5,ASSYSSGGQPQH
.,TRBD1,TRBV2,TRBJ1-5,ASSWDRKDQPQH
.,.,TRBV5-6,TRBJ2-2,ASSSVQGEVTGELF
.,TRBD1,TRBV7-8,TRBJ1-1,ATGQGGTEAF
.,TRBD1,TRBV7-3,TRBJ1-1,ASSRGTDTEAF
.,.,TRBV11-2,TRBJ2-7,ASSHFQRINEQY
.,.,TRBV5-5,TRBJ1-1,ASSLITGGNTEAF
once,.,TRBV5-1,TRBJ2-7,ASSLADDGLYEQY
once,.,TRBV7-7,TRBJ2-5,ASSLLGGVEETQY
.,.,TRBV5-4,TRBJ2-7,ASSFGSNYEQY
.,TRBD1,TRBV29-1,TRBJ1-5,SVPGQGGGQPQH
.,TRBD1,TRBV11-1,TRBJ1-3,ASSSRDSPSGNTIY
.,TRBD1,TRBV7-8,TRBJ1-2,ASSLEGQGVGGYGYT
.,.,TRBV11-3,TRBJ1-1,ASSLEQIEAF
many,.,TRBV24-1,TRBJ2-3,ATSSGTPQNTQY
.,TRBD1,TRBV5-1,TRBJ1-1,ASTSTGVHTEAF
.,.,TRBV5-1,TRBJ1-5,ASSLGQVGNQPQH
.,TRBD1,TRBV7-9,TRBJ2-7,ASSLGQDYEQY
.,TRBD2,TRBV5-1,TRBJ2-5,ASSLGGGAQETQY
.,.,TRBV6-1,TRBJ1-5,ASSAQQFSIYSNQPQH
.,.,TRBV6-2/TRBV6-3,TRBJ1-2,ASSYTGGFGYT
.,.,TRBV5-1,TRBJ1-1,ASSLVGVNTEAF
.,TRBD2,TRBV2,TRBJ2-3,ASGGSSGTDTQY
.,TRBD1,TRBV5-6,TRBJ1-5,ASSPSTGGSGNQPQH
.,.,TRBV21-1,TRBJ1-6,ASRAGRWGNSPLH
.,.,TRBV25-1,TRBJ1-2,ASTGSNYGYT
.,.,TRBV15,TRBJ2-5,ATSREWAGLPETQY
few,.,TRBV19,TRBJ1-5,ASSMSGQGQPQH
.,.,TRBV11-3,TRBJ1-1,ASSVDSLNTEAF
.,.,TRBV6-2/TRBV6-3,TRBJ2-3,ASSFQGADTQY
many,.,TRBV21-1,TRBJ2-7,ASSRGTGGRPYEQY
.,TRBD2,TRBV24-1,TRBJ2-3,ATSDGGSRDTQY
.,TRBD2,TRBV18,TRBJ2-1,ASSVGLAGVPEQF
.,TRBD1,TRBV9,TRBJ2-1,ASSVAYTGGNEQF
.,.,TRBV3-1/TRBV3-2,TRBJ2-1,ASSQDRSQATYNEQF
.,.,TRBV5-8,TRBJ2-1,ASSLELQGWNEQF
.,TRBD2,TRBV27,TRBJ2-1,ASSITSGRAPEQF
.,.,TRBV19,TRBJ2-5,ASRADNSETQY
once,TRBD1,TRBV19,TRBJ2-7,ASSTSTGDLYEQY